A single sample is the source of the 27 T cell receptor beta chains below, sequenced in a study of OX40 agonist ivuxolimab in advanced cancers. The data were produced by immunoSEQ multiplex PCR, yet TCRdb's version contains in-frame clones alone and is incomplete. The table records tens of thousands of clones, approximately 84% of them present only once. Source: CD4+ or CD8+ T cells sorted from blood, taken in a trial of the OX40 agonist ivuxolimab. Receptor source: an adult with an advanced solid tumor such as melanoma, head and neck, liver or kidney cancer.

This clone appeared a few times. The rearrangement uses TRBV21-1 and TRBJ1-5; the table's D call TRBD1 went unverified against the DNA. TRBV21-1 is a recognized pseudogene. The CDR3 consists of 15 residues. In nucleotides, the CDR3 is TGTGCCAGCAGCAGCCACACAGGGTTGGGACAGCCCCAGCATTTT. Protein: CASSSHTGLGQPQHF.

The chain recombines TRBV5-5 with TRBJ1-3; 10 bases map to TRBD1. Trimming at V came to 4 bases and at J to 2 bases, leaving 6 bases not matched to a gene. The CDR3 totals 16 residues. Germline CDR1 and CDR2: SGHKS and YYEKEE (reference sequence). CDR3 coding DNA: TGTGCCAGCAGCGACGACAGGGGGCGAACTGGAAACACCATATATTTT. This gives the protein CASSDDRGRTGNTIYF.

The rearrangement uses TRBV7-2 and TRBJ1-5, with a weak D call TRBD1 (5 bases). V shed 3 bases and J shed 4 bases, with 13 bases lying between them. Germline V lookup: CDR1 SGHTA, CDR2 FQGNSA. This CDR3 spans 15 amino acids. CDR3 DNA sequence: TGTGCCAGCAGCTTGGGGCCAGGGCTAAATCAGCCCCAGCATTTT. Its protein product is CASSLGPGLNQPQHF.

The table lists this clone with a few counts. In DNA form, the CDR3 reads TGCAGCGGCCAACGGACGGCTAATGAGCAGTTCTTC. Translation gives CSGQRTANEQFF. The rearrangement uses TRBV29-1 and TRBJ2-1; no clear D gene. The V gene lost 7 bases and the J gene lost 7 bases, with 14 bases spanning the gap. The CDR3 spans 12 residues. From germline, CDR1 is SQVTM and CDR2 ANQGSEA.

J is TRBJ2-1 and V is TRBV4-1; no firm D call. Germline CDR1 MGHRA, CDR2 YSYEKL. V lost 2 bases and J lost 2, with 4 bases in between. The CDR3 spans 13 residues. CDR3: CASSQRAYNEQFF. As DNA, the CDR3 is TGCGCCAGCAGCCAAAGAGCCTACAATGAGCAGTTCTTC.

J is TRBJ1-1 and V is TRBV6-5, with D perhaps matching TRBD1 (6 bases). V lost 7 bases and J 7 bases, leaving 10 bases between the germline ends. CDR3 size: 11 residues. Germline CDR1 is MNHEY and CDR2 is SVGAGI. CDR3 sequence (DNA): TGTGCCAGCATCGCGGGACATGAAGCTTTCTTT. Translation gives CASIAGHEAFF.

The CDR3, as DNA: TGTGCCAGCAGCTTAGCAAGTTGGCAGGGGAACACCGGGGAGCTGTTTTTT. It specifies CASSLASWQGNTGELFF. The chain joins TRBV7-6 to TRBJ2-2, with D possibly being TRBD1 (5 bases). The CDR3 is 17 residues long. Germline values: CDR1 SGHVS, CDR2 FNYEAQ. The V and J ends lost 0 bases and 1 base respectively, with 12 bases between them.

The rearrangement links TRBV5-6 to TRBJ2-7, with 7 bases identical to TRBD1. This CDR3 spans 13 amino acids. CDR1 is SGHDT and CDR2 is YYEEEE in the germline V gene. Trimming cost V 5 bases and J 7 bases; bases outside gene matches: 9. CDR3 loop: CASRVKGAGEQYF. In nucleotides, the CDR3 is TGTGCCAGCAGAGTTAAGGGGGCTGGGGAGCAGTACTTC.

The V gene is TRBV10-2, the J gene TRBJ1-4, with TRBD1 identical over 7 bases. Losses at the gene ends were 7 bases for V and 7 bases for J; bases not matched to a gene: 6. The germline gives CDR1 WSHSY, CDR2 SAAADI. The CDR3 spans 13 residues. The CDR3 protein is CASTRGQFEKLFF. CDR3 sequence (DNA): TGCGCCAGCACGAGGGGGCAGTTTGAAAAACTGTTTTTT.

The chain recombines TRBV7-3 with TRBJ2-1; tentatively, D is TRBD1 (6 bases). Germline V gene data show CDR1 as SGHTA and CDR2 as FQGTGA. The CDR3 loop spans 12 amino acids. Deletions cut 5 bases from V and 9 bases from J, with 11 bases between. CDR3 sequence (DNA): TGTGCCAGCAGCGGAACAGGGAGTGAGCAGTTCTTC. Residues: CASSGTGSEQFF.

The chain is built from TRBV6-5 and TRBJ2-1; 9 positions match TRBD2. CDR3 length: 14 residues. V lost 6 bases, J lost 8 bases, and 8 bases stayed unmatched. Germline V gives CDR1 MNHEY, CDR2 SVGAGI. The CDR3 DNA sequence: TGTGCCAGCAGCTCCGGACTAGCGTACGATGAGCAGTTCTTC. Protein: CASSSGLAYDEQFF.

As concerns this clone: A read error may produce the germline difference seen at one junction end. Other DNA sequences in this sample translate to the same CDR3. The chain couples TRBV4-1 to TRBJ2-4; D may correspond to TRBD1 or TRBD2 (5 bases each). Germline CDR1 MGHRA, CDR2 YSYEKL. CDR3 size: 13 residues. Here the CDR3 reads CASSQVGGNIQYF. For the CDR3, the DNA is TGCGCTAGCAGCCAAGTTGGGGGAAACATTCAGTACTTC.

For this clone: The same CDR3 arises from other DNA sequences in this sample as well. The chain has TRBV4-1 and TRBJ1-5; 7 bases line up with TRBD1. CDR1 MGHRA and CDR2 YSYEKL come from the germline V gene. This CDR3 region has 15 residues. The V and J ends lost 4 bases and 4 bases, in that order; junction bases with no gene match: 7. The CDR3 DNA follows: TGCGCCAGCAGCCCCACAGGGGCTCTAAATCAGCCCCAGCATTTT. This encodes CASSPTGALNQPQHF.

The rearrangement joins TRBV9 to TRBJ1-3; TRBD1 aligns across 7 bases. The CDR3 covers 15 residues. Germline values: CDR1 SGDLS, CDR2 YYNGEE. V lost 0 bases and J lost 5; bases outside the gene matches: 5. In nucleotides, the CDR3 is TGTGCCAGCAGCGTAGAAGGACAGGTCAGAAACACCATATATTTT. Residues: CASSVEGQVRNTIYF.

This rearrangement joins TRBV4-3 to TRBJ1-2, with D unresolved. The V gene lost 0 bases and the J gene lost 4 bases, with 12 bases spanning the gap. Germline V CDR1 and CDR2: LGHNA, YSLEER. CDR3 length: 15 residues. CDR3 residues: CASSQDRRKGYGYTF. The CDR3 region has the DNA TGCGCCAGCAGCCAAGATCGGAGGAAGGGCTATGGCTACACCTTC.

The table lists this clone with a few counts. The V call is TRBV14, the J call TRBJ1-6; the D gene is possibly TRBD1 (6 bases). Trimming left V 2 bases short and J 7 bases short, with 12 bases between. Germline values: CDR1 SGHDN, CDR2 FVKESK. The length of the CDR3 is 15 residues. The CDR3 is CASSQYRVGNSPLHF. The CDR3 DNA reads as TGTGCCAGCAGCCAATACAGGGTCGGCAATTCACCCCTCCACTTT.

V gene TRBV27 combines with J gene TRBJ2-5; D not certain. The V end lost 8 bases, the J end lost 4 bases, and 23 bases lay between the germline ends. Germline V gene lookup returns CDR1 MNHEY and CDR2 SMNVEV (reference sequence). CDR3 length equals 16 residues. The chain's CDR3 is CASGSGWGGVSETQYF. CDR3 bases: TGTGCCAGCGGCTCCGGGTGGGGTGGGGTGTCAGAGACCCAGTACTTC.

The rearrangement links TRBV7-9 to TRBJ2-1; 15 nucleotides line up with TRBD2. CDR3 length: 16 residues. The germline gives CDR1 SEHNR, CDR2 FQNEAQ (reference sequence). V dropped 2 bases and J dropped 8; count of bases not matched to a gene: 4. CDR3 bases: TGTGCCAGCAGCTTATGGACTAGCGGGAGGGCCGATGAGCAGTTCTTC. Translation gives CASSLWTSGRADEQFF.

This chain joins TRBV5-4 and TRBJ2-7; TRBD2 aligns across 14 bases. The CDR3 length is 16 residues. V lost 0 bases to trimming and J lost 2 bases; unmatched junction nucleotides: 1. CDR1 SGHNT and CDR2 YYREEE come from the germline V gene (reference sequence). This CDR3 is CASSLGGLAGAYEQYF. The DNA of the CDR3 is TGTGCCAGCAGCTTGGGGGGACTAGCGGGGGCCTACGAGCAGTACTTC.

This chain connects TRBV4-1 to TRBJ1-1; D call uncertain. The CDR3 consists of 15 residues. From germline, CDR1 is MGHRA and CDR2 YSYEKL. Trimming took 4 bases from V and 1 from J, leaving 13 bases between them. The CDR3 DNA is TGCGCCAGCAGCCCAGGACGCATTGGGAACACTGAAGCTTTCTTT. Translating gives CASSPGRIGNTEAFF.

This clone was found once. Other DNA sequences of this sample code for an identical CDR3. The V call is TRBV6-1, the J call TRBJ2-7, with 9 positions matching TRBD1. Trimming cost V 4 bases and J 1 base; bases outside gene matches: 2. Germline V CDR1 and CDR2: MNHNS, SASEGT. The CDR3 totals 14 residues. CDR3 sequence: CASSVGTGSYEQYF. CDR3 DNA: TGTGCCAGCAGTGTCGGGACAGGGTCCTACGAGCAGTACTTC.

The chain combines TRBV15 with TRBJ2-3; D gene ambiguous. Germline values: CDR1 LNHNV, CDR2 YYDKDF (reference sequence). The V end lost 0 bases, the J end lost 3 bases, and 10 bases lay between the germline ends. The CDR3 is made up of 15 amino acids. This chain's CDR3 is CATSRDARETDTQYF. In DNA form, the CDR3 reads TGTGCCACCAGCAGAGATGCCCGAGAGACAGATACGCAGTATTTT.

This clone was recorded a few times. The CDR3 nucleotides read TGTGCCAGCAGCGTAGGACTAGCCAGCTCCTACGAGCAGTACTTC. This gives the protein CASSVGLASSYEQYF. J is TRBJ2-7 and V is TRBV9; 7 bases map to TRBD2. The V gene end was trimmed by 0 bases and the J gene end by 0 bases; junction bases not matched to a gene: 3. Per germline, CDR1 SGDLS and CDR2 YYNGEE. The CDR3 totals 15 residues.

V is TRBV7-3 and J is TRBJ2-3; D tentatively fits TRBD1 or TRBD2 (5 bases each). This CDR3 spans 14 amino acids. V lost 5 bases, J lost 0 bases, and 9 bases lay in between. Germline CDR1 reads SGHTA; CDR2 reads FQGTGA. CDR3 DNA sequence: TGTGCCAGCAGCCGGGGACGTAGCACAGATACGCAGTATTTT. Its protein is CASSRGRSTDTQYF.

This clone was detected once. The chain is built from TRBV6-5 and TRBJ2-7; TRBD2 matches 9 bases. The V gene's germline CDR1 is MNHEY and CDR2 SVGAGI. The CDR3 covers 14 residues. J lost 7 bases, V lost 7 bases, and 11 bases had no gene match. The CDR3 DNA sequence: TGTGCCAGCAACCAAGCGGGGGGCGCTTTGGAGCAGTACTTC. This encodes CASNQAGGALEQYF.

The chain joins TRBV19 to TRBJ1-2; TRBD1 aligns across 11 bases. Losses at the gene ends were 1 base for V and 7 bases for J; bases not matched to a gene: 11. Per the germline V gene, CDR1 is LNHDA and CDR2 is SQIVND (reference sequence). The length of the CDR3 is 17 residues. This chain's CDR3 is CASSIADRGRGSGGYTF. DNA of the CDR3: TGTGCCAGTAGTATAGCGGACAGGGGGCGAGGCTCAGGTGGCTACACCTTC.

The V call is TRBV19, the J call TRBJ2-3; D is undetermined. CDR1 and CDR2 (germline): LNHDA, SQIVND (reference sequence). The V gene lost 3 bases and the J gene lost 6 bases, with 4 bases spanning the gap. This CDR3 has 11 residues. The CDR3 region has the DNA TGTGCCAGTAGTATTGGGGATACGCAGTATTTT. This gives the protein CASSIGDTQYF.